The next 25 T cell receptor beta chains were all read from a single sample in a study of blood T cell repertoires in COVID-19. The method was immunoSEQ multiplex PCR; TCRdb's version includes in-frame clones alone and lacks a portion of them. The sample yields under 130,000 clones, roughly 76% seen once. The sequencing input was peripheral blood. The receptors derive from a woman in her 70s with acute or convalescent COVID-19.

This clone appeared a few times. This chain connects TRBV5-1 to TRBJ1-1; unclear D gene. Trimming shortened V by 4 bases and J by 1 base, and 14 bases separated the two germline ends. Germline CDR1 reads SGHRS; CDR2 reads YFSETQ. This CDR3 has 15 amino acids. The CDR3 DNA reads TGCGCCAGCAGCAGCCTTATCGCCGGGAACACTGAAGCTTTCTTT. Translated: CASSSLIAGNTEAFF.

This clone was picked up a small number of times. This chain uses TRBV19 with TRBJ2-5; 9 positions match TRBD2. CDR3 length: 14 amino acids. The V gene end was trimmed by 5 bases and the J gene end by 4 bases; junction bases not matched to a gene: 5. The germline V gene has CDR1 LNHDA and CDR2 SQIVND (reference sequence). The CDR3, as DNA: TGTGCCAGTAGTGTTAGCGGGAGTGGAGAGACCCAGTACTTC. Its protein product is CASSVSGSGETQYF.

The rearrangement uses TRBV7-9 and TRBJ1-3; D might be TRBD1 (6 bases). Germline-derived CDR1 and CDR2 are SEHNR and FQNEAQ (reference sequence). V shed 3 bases and J shed 0 bases, with 15 bases lying between them. This CDR3 spans 17 amino acids. The CDR3 loop reads CASSFWGQSDSGNTIYF. The CDR3 bases are TGTGCCAGCAGCTTTTGGGGGCAGTCAGACTCTGGAAACACCATATATTTT.

This chain connects TRBV18 to TRBJ1-1; D not resolved. Per germline, CDR1 KGHSH and CDR2 LQKENI. CDR3 length: 13 residues. Trimming removed 2 bases at V and 5 bases at J, with 9 bases between. CDR3 coding DNA: TGTGCCAGCTCACCAAAGAGCGATACTGAAGCTTTCTTT. It codes for CASSPKSDTEAFF.

The V call is TRBV15, the J call TRBJ1-5; 11 nucleotides line up with TRBD1. This CDR3 is 15 amino acids long. With V trimmed by 6 bases and J by 8 bases, 9 bases remained unmatched. From germline, CDR1 is LNHNV and CDR2 YYDKDF (reference sequence). DNA of the CDR3: TGTGCCACCAGGGCGGACAGGGGGCTCGGGGAGCCCCAGCATTTT. It specifies CATRADRGLGEPQHF.

The chain employs TRBV30 and TRBJ1-5; 7 bases fit TRBD1. This CDR3 region has 13 residues. Germline assignment: CDR1 GTSNPN and CDR2 SVGIG (reference sequence). V lost 2 bases, J lost 7 bases, and 5 bases stayed unmatched. The CDR3 here is CAWSYRGEQPQHF. As DNA, the CDR3 is TGTGCCTGGAGTTACAGGGGCGAGCAGCCCCAGCATTTT.

The V gene is TRBV5-1, the J gene TRBJ1-1; D not resolved. Looked up from germline, CDR1 is SGHRS and CDR2 is YFSETQ. CDR3 size: 14 residues. V shed 2 bases and J shed 1 base, with 9 bases lying between them. The CDR3 loop reads CASSLSGENTEAFF. In DNA form, the CDR3 reads TGCGCCAGCAGCTTATCCGGAGAGAACACTGAAGCTTTCTTT.

The V gene is TRBV6-1, the J gene TRBJ2-5, with D unresolved. V lost 1 base and J 5 bases, leaving 17 bases between the germline ends. This CDR3 has 16 residues. Germline V gene data show CDR1 as MNHNS and CDR2 as SASEGT. The CDR3 is CASSEGGWYERETQYF. The CDR3 nucleotides read TGTGCCAGCAGTGAAGGCGGCTGGTATGAGAGGGAGACCCAGTACTTC.

V gene TRBV7-9 combines with J gene TRBJ2-7; possible D gene TRBD1, 6 bases. This CDR3 has 15 residues. Trimming pared 5 bases from V and 0 bases from J, leaving 14 bases between. Germline CDR1 reads SEHNR; CDR2 reads FQNEAQ (reference sequence). The CDR3 loop is CASSRPDRGSYEQYF. The CDR3 DNA reads as TGTGCCAGCAGCCGCCCGGACAGAGGCTCCTACGAGCAGTACTTC.

V and J are TRBV7-8 and TRBJ2-2; the match to TRBD2 covers 10 bases. The CDR3 contains 19 residues. Per germline, CDR1 SGHVS and CDR2 FQNEAQ. Losses at the gene ends were 5 bases for V and 5 bases for J; bases not matched to a gene: 17. CDR3 amino acids: CASSTRGKSGRAFTGELFF. The CDR3 region has the DNA TGTGCCAGCAGCACTAGGGGAAAAAGCGGGAGGGCCTTTACCGGGGAGCTGTTTTTT.

The rearrangement links TRBV29-1 to TRBJ1-2; 9 positions agree with TRBD1. With V trimmed by 7 bases and J by 12 bases, 9 bases remained unmatched. Germline-derived CDR1 and CDR2 are SQVTM and ANQGSEA. CDR3 length: 11 amino acids. The CDR3 is CSAEDRGAHTF. As DNA, the CDR3 is TGCAGCGCCGAGGACAGGGGCGCCCACACCTTC.

This clone was seen only once. The chain is built from TRBV28 and TRBJ1-5; TRBD1 matches at 8 bases. Trimming at V came to 4 bases and at J to 6 bases, leaving 11 bases not matched to a gene. Germline V gene lookup returns CDR1 MDHEN and CDR2 SYDVKM. This CDR3 comprises 16 residues. This chain's CDR3 is CASSYRTGPQGQPQHF. CDR3 coding DNA: TGTGCCAGCAGTTACAGGACAGGGCCTCAAGGTCAGCCCCAGCATTTT. Based on the CDR3 plus reference TRBV28 and TRBJ1-5, the full variable domain is DVKVTQSSRYLVKRTGEKVFLECVQDMDHENMFWYRQDPGLGLRLIYFSYDVKMKEKGDIPEGYSVSREKKERFSLILESASTNQTSMYLCASSYRTGPQGQPQHFGDGTRLSIL.

The chain joins TRBV21-1 to TRBJ2-7; the D call in the table, TRBD1, was not verified against the DNA. TRBV21-1 is shown as a pseudogene. The CDR3 is 15 residues long. The CDR3 DNA is TGTGCCAGCAGCAAAGGGTCGACAGGGTTCTACGAGCAGTACTTC. The encoded protein is CASSKGSTGFYEQYF.

The chain carries TRBV11-3 and TRBJ2-1, with 7 bases aligning to TRBD2. V was clipped by 1 base and J by 5 bases; unmatched bases: 8. Germline CDR1 SGHNT, CDR2 YENEEA. This CDR3 has 16 amino acids. In DNA, the CDR3 is TGTGCCAGCAGCTTAGGAGTGGGGCTAGCGGACAATGAGCAGTTCTTC. It codes for CASSLGVGLADNEQFF.

The CDR3 DNA follows: TGTGCCACCGGGCCGGGGGTGCAGCCCCAGCATTTT. The encoded protein is CATGPGVQPQHF. V is TRBV6-5 and J is TRBJ1-5; D is perhaps TRBD1 (5 bases). Trimming took off 10 bases at V and 7 bases at J, with 14 bases between the two ends. This CDR3 spans 12 amino acids. Germline values: CDR1 MNHEY, CDR2 SVGAGI.

The chain couples TRBV11-3 to TRBJ2-1; no clear D gene. The germline CDR1 and CDR2 sequences are SGHNT and YENEEA. The V and J ends lost 0 bases and 0 bases respectively, with 3 bases between them. The CDR3 runs 14 residues. The CDR3 DNA reads TGTGCCAGCAGCTTAGACAGCTCCTACAATGAGCAGTTCTTC. Translation: CASSLDSSYNEQFF.

The chain links TRBV19 to TRBJ1-4, with unresolved D. CDR3 length: 15 amino acids. CDR1 LNHDA and CDR2 SQIVND come from the germline V gene (reference sequence). V lost 5 bases and J 8 bases, leaving 18 bases between the germline ends. The CDR3 is CASSPAREGGEKLFF. The CDR3 nucleotides read TGTGCCAGTAGTCCCGCGAGGGAAGGAGGAGAAAAACTGTTTTTT.

The rearrangement links TRBV7-9 to TRBJ2-3, with 13 bases fitting TRBD2. This CDR3 contains 16 residues. Unmatched junction bases numbered 6, after V lost 5 bases and J lost 4 bases. Germline V CDR1 and CDR2: SEHNR, FQNEAQ (reference sequence). This CDR3 reads CASSRTSGRGADTQYF. The CDR3 DNA reads as TGTGCCAGCAGCCGGACTAGCGGGAGAGGGGCAGATACGCAGTATTTT.

This rearrangement joins TRBV9 to TRBJ2-2; D uncertain. Germline V gives CDR1 SGDLS, CDR2 YYNGEE. The CDR3 has 12 amino acids. V was pared by 6 bases and J by 3 bases, with 6 bases between. The CDR3 DNA follows: TGTGCCAGCACCCTTGACACCGGGGAGCTGTTTTTT. Translation gives CASTLDTGELFF.

The chain recombines TRBV5-1 with TRBJ2-5; D gene unclear. Trimming took 0 bases from V and 5 from J, leaving 5 bases between them. The germline V gene encodes CDR1 SGHRS and CDR2 YFSETQ. This CDR3 has 12 residues. This chain's CDR3 is CASSLASETQYF. CDR3 sequence (DNA): TGCGCCAGCAGCTTGGCCTCGGAGACCCAGTACTTC.

This clone was counted only a few times. The CDR3 nucleotides are TGTGCCAGCAGTTTATCTGCAGGGGCGGGCACTGAAGCTTTCTTT. This sequence encodes CASSLSAGAGTEAFF. This sequence joins TRBV28 and TRBJ1-1; D may be TRBD1 (6 bases). Germline values: CDR1 MDHEN, CDR2 SYDVKM. Trimming cost V 1 base and J 4 bases, with 13 bases left between them. This CDR3 is built from 15 residues.

This clone occurred once. The V gene is TRBV9, the J gene TRBJ2-7, with 8 bases identical to TRBD2. There are 15 residues in the CDR3. J was trimmed by 3 bases and V by 4 bases; bases with no gene match: 9. Germline-derived CDR1 and CDR2 are SGDLS and YYNGEE. As DNA, the CDR3 is TGTGCCAGCAGCCTACGGGAGGGCCTAGTCTACGAGCAGTACTTC. Encoded protein: CASSLREGLVYEQYF.

The V call is TRBV1, the J call TRBJ2-3; the table's D gene call, TRBD2, was not cross checked with the DNA. TRBV1 is classified as a pseudogene. This CDR3 contains 16 residues. The CDR3 loop is CTSSQALAGYTDTQYF. DNA of the CDR3: TGCACCAGCAGCCAAGCACTAGCGGGATACACAGATACGCAGTATTTT.

CDR3 DNA sequence: TGCGCCAGCAGCTCCGGAGTTTTAGAATCCTACGAGCAGTACTTC. It codes for CASSSGVLESYEQYF. The rearrangement links TRBV5-1 to TRBJ2-7; D is ambiguous. The CDR3 loop spans 15 amino acids. Trimming removed 3 bases from V and 1 base from J, with 14 bases in between. CDR1 is SGHRS, CDR2 YFSETQ, per germline.

The chain joins TRBV10-3 to TRBJ2-1; 7 bases match TRBD2. Germline loops: CDR1 ENHRY, CDR2 SYGVKD. CDR3 length: 14 amino acids. The V and J ends lost 2 bases and 4 bases, in that order; junction bases with no gene match: 2. The CDR3 DNA follows: TGTGCCATCAGTGAGCGGGGGGATTACAATGAGCAGTTCTTC. Residues: CAISERGDYNEQFF.